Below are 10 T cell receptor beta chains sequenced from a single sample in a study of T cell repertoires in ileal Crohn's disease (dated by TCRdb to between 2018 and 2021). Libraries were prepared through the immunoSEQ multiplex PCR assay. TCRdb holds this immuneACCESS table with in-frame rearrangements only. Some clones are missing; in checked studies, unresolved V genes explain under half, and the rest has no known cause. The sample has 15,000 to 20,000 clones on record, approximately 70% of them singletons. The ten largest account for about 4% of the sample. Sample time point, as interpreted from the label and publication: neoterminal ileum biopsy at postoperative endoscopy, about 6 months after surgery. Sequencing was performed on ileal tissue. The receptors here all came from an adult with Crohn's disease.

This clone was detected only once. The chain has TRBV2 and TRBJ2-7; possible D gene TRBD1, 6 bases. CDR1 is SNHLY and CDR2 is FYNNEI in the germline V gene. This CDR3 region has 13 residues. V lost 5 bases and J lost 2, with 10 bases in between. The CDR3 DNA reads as TGTGCCAGCAGTCTGGGGGCACCCTACGAGCAGTACTTC. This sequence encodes CASSLGAPYEQYF.

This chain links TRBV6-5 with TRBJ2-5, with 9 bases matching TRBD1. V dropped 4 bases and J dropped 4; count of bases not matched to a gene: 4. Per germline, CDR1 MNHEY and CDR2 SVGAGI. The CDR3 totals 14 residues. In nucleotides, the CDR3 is TGTGCCAGCAGTTCCCCGGGACAGGGAGAGACCCAGTACTTC. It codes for CASSSPGQGETQYF.

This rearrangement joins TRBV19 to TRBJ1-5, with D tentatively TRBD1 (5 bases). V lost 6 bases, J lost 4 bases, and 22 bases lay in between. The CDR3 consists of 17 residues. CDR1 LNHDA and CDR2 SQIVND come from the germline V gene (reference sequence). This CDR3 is CASSTPRRGIRNQPQHF. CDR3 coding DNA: TGTGCCAGTAGCACCCCGCGCCGGGGGATACGAAATCAGCCCCAGCATTTT.

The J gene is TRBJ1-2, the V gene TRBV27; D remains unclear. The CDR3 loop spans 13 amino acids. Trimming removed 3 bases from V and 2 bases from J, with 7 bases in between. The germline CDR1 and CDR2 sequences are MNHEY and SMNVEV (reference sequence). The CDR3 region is CASSFEGNYGYTF. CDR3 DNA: TGTGCCAGCAGTTTTGAGGGCAACTATGGCTACACCTTC.

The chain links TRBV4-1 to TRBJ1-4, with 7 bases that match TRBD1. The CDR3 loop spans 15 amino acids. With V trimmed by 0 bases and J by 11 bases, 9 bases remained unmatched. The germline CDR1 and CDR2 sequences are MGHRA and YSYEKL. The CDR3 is CASSQDRRTGGKLFF. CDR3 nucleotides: TGCGCCAGCAGCCAAGATCGGCGGACAGGAGGTAAACTGTTTTTT.

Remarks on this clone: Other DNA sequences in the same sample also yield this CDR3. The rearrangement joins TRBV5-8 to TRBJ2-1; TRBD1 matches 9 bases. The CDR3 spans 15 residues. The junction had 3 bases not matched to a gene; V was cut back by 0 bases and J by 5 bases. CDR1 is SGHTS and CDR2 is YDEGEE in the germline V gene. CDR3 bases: TGTGCCAGCAGCTTGGGTGGACAGGGGAACAATGAGCAGTTCTTC. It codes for CASSLGGQGNNEQFF.

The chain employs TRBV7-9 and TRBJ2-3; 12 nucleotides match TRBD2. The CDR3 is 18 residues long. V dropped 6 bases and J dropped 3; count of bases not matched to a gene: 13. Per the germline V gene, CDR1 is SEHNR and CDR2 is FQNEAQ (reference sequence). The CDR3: CASRSTTSGSGRTDTQYF. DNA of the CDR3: TGTGCCAGCAGATCTACGACTAGCGGGAGTGGTAGGACAGATACGCAGTATTTT. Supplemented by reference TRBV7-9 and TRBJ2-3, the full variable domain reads DTGVSQNPRHKITKRGQNVTFRCDPISEHNRLYWYRQTLGQGPEFLTYFQNEAQLEKSRLLSDRFSAERPKGSFSTLEIQRTEQGDSAMYLCASRSTTSGSGRTDTQYFGPGTRLTVL.

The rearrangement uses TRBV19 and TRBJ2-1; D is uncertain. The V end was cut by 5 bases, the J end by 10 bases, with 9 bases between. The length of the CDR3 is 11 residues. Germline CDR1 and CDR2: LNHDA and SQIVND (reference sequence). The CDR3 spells CASSDLGEQFF. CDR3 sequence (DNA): TGTGCCAGTAGTGACCTCGGGGAGCAGTTCTTC. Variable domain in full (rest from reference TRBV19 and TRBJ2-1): DGGITQSPKYLFRKEGQNVTLSCEQNLNHDAMYWYRQDPGQGLRLIYYSQIVNDFQKGDIAEGYSVSREKKESFPLTVTSAQKNPTAFYLCASSDLGEQFFGPGTRLTVL.

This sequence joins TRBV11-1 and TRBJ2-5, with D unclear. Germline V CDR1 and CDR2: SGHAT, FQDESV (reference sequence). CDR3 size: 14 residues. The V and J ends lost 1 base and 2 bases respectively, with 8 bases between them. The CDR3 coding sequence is TGTGCCAGCAGCTTAGATGTCTATCAAGAGACCCAGTACTTC. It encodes CASSLDVYQETQYF.

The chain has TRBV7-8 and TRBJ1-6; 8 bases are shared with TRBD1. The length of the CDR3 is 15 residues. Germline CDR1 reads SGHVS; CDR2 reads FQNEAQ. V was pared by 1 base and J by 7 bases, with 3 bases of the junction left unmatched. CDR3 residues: CASSLGQGRNSPLHF. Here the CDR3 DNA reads TGTGCCAGCAGCTTAGGACAGGGGAGGAATTCACCCCTCCACTTT.